This T cell receptor beta chain was profiled in a study of blood T cell repertoires in COVID-19. Study context: Acute and convalescent COVID-19 samples came from the United States, Italy and Spain. In each case, the material was cDNA or gDNA derived from T cells, B-cell-depleted T cells, or PBMCs.

In the original workflow: Quantification of nucleated cells was approximated via reference gene primer amplification. Here immunoSEQ multiplex PCR was the method, and the copy in TCRdb shows in-frame clones only, minus some. V, J and clone size are taken as reported in that table, and D and trimming were inferred from the DNA itself. The table records about 180,000 clones, 75% to 90% of them present only once. The CDR3 is made up of 11 amino acids. In germline, CDR1 is MDHEN, CDR2 SYDVKM. Trimming removed 6 bases from V and 5 bases from J, with 5 bases in between. The chain carries TRBV28 and TRBJ1-5; no firm D call. Sequenced material: peripheral blood. This receptor was obtained from a human donor with active or convalescent COVID-19. The donor label of this sample is uncertain. This CDR3 is CASSTDQPQHF. The CDR3, as DNA: TGTGCCAGCAGCACGGATCAGCCCCAGCATTTT.